This T cell receptor (beta chain) was sequenced for a study of blood T cell repertoires in COVID-19. This CDR3 has 19 amino acids. Trimming took 2 bases from V and 8 from J, leaving 30 bases between them. CDR1 is SGHAT and CDR2 is FQNNGV in the germline V gene. Only in-frame clones appear in the TCRdb table, and some are missing; sequencing was by immunoSEQ multiplex PCR. The sample yields 440,000 or so clones, roughly 90% seen once. This clone was found a few times. The sequence was obtained from a woman between 40 and 50 years old with COVID-19, enrolled during active disease. The chain links TRBV11-2 to TRBJ1-1; D is unclear. The sequenced material came from peripheral blood. The chain's CDR3 is CASSLLPSRHQGYGEEAFF. The CDR3 DNA reads TGTGCCAGCAGCTTATTGCCCAGCAGGCACCAAGGCTATGGCGAGGAAGCTTTCTTT.